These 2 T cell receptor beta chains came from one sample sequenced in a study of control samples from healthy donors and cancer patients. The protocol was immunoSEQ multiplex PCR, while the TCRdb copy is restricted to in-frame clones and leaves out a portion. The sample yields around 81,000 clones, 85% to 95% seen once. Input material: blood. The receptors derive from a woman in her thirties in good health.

The CDR3: CASSLPAGDYGYTF. For the CDR3, the DNA is TGTGCCAGCAGTTTACCCGCAGGGGACTATGGCTACACCTTC. V is TRBV28 and J is TRBJ1-2; D is possibly TRBD1 (6 bases). V lost 2 bases, J lost 3 bases, and 10 bases lay in between. The CDR3 contains 14 residues. Germline CDR1 MDHEN, CDR2 SYDVKM.

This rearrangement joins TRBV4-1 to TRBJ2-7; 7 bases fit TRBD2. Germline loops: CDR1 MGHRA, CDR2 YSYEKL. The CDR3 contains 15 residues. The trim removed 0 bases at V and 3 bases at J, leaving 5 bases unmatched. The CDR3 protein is CASSQDSRESYEQYF. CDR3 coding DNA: TGCGCCAGCAGCCAAGATTCGCGGGAGAGCTACGAGCAGTACTTC.